This TCR beta chain was captured in a study of spatial heterogeneity in lung cancer. Findings of the study overall: Counts of expanded alpha and beta TCRs within tumors tracked the tumor nonsynonymous mutation count.

This clonotype was counted only a few times. Its antigen is as yet unknown. MiXCR, run by TCRdb on the 5' RACE reads, gives a single entry per CDR3 protein. In the table there are about 24,000 distinct CDR3 sequences, under 9.5% of which are singletons. Time point indicated: sample taken at primary tumor resection. V was pared by 5 bases and J by 0 bases, with 12 bases between. Germline V gives CDR1 SGHTA, CDR2 FQGTGA. The CDR3 has 15 amino acids. The J gene is TRBJ2-3, the V gene TRBV7-3; D may be TRBD1 or TRBD2 (5 bases each). The starting material was lung tumor tissue, obtained at surgery. This receptor was taken from a male donor with early-stage non-small cell lung cancer. CDR3 nucleotide sequence: TGTGCCAGCAGCGCGCTCGGGGCGAGCACAGATACGCAGTATTTT. It codes for CASSALGASTDTQYF.